Listed below are T cell receptor beta chains from one sample, sequenced in a study of CD8 T cells in Susac syndrome. MiXCR was run by TCRdb on the immunoSEQ multiplex PCR reads, yielding one entry per CDR3 protein. The sample carries 150,000 to 200,000 distinct CDR3 sequences, around 93% recorded once. Specimen: CD4+ T cells from PBMCs. These receptor sequences come from a human donor in good health. Each CDR3 is given with its conserved first and last residue. D genes are given only for firm matches. Not all rows give a size; the values are once, few, many and, for expanded clones, a class.

J gene	D gene	V gene	clone size	CDR3 protein	CDR3 DNA
TRBJ2-3	.	TRBV7-8	.	CASSLAPSVGRGDTQYF	TGTGCCAGCAGCTTAGCCCCATCGGTGGGCCGAGGAGATACGCAGTATTTT
TRBJ2-1	.	TRBV2	.	CAGTDRDQYNEQFF	TGTGCCGGAACCGACCGGGACCAATACAATGAGCAGTTCTTC
TRBJ1-4	.	TRBV29-1	.	CSVEAGTQNRGKLFF	TGCAGCGTGGAAGCCGGGACCCAGAACCGAGGAAAACTGTTTTTT
TRBJ1-5	TRBD1	TRBV19	.	CASKTDRGANQPQHF	TGTGCCAGTAAAACAGACAGGGGGGCCAATCAGCCCCAGCATTTT
TRBJ1-2	.	TRBV10-3	.	CAISEDRINYGYTF	TGTGCCATCAGTGAGGACAGGATTAACTATGGCTACACCTTC
TRBJ2-2	.	TRBV7-6	.	CASSLAQGNTGELFF	TGTGCCAGCAGCTTAGCACAGGGCAACACCGGGGAGCTGTTTTTT
TRBJ1-4	.	TRBV6-5	once	CASRRGSAGEKLFF	TGTGCCAGCCGACGGGGTTCCGCGGGCGAAAAACTGTTTTTT
TRBJ1-2	TRBD1	TRBV7-2	.	CASSFRQGSNYGYTF	TGTGCCAGCAGCTTTAGACAGGGAAGTAACTATGGCTACACCTTC
TRBJ2-1	.	TRBV9	.	CASSVAPGGGTEQFF	TGTGCCAGCAGCGTAGCCCCGGGAGGGGGCACCGAGCAGTTCTTC
TRBJ1-2	TRBD1	TRBV18	.	CASSPGQGNTYGYTF	TGTGCCAGCTCACCGGGACAGGGGAATACCTATGGCTACACCTTC
TRBJ1-1	.	TRBV12-3/TRBV12-4	.	CASSPRKDTEAFF	TGTGCCAGCAGTCCCCGTAAAGACACTGAAGCTTTCTTT
TRBJ1-3	.	TRBV7-8	.	CASSPQAGENTIYF	TGTGCCAGCAGCCCCCAAGCAGGGGAAAACACCATATATTTT
TRBJ2-7	TRBD1	TRBV3-1	.	CASSQDGTGWYEQYF	TGTGCCAGCAGCCAAGATGGGACAGGATGGTACGAGCAGTACTTC
TRBJ2-5	TRBD1	TRBV5-1	.	CASSLVGTGDIQYF	TGCGCCAGCAGCTTGGTGGGGACAGGGGATATCCAGTACTTC
TRBJ1-1	.	TRBV5-6	few	CASSLGHTNTEAFF	TGTGCCAGCAGCTTGGGACATACGAACACTGAAGCTTTCTTT
TRBJ2-7	TRBD1	TRBV3-1	.	CATKLTGLSGEQYF	TGTGCCACCAAGTTGACAGGGTTATCGGGCGAGCAGTACTTC
TRBJ2-7	.	TRBV5-4	.	CASSFWGRTYEQYF	TGTGCCAGCAGCTTTTGGGGCAGAACCTACGAGCAGTACTTC
TRBJ2-2	.	TRBV9	.	CASSVWGTGELFF	TGTGCCAGCAGCGTATGGGGAACCGGGGAGCTGTTTTTT